This TCR beta chain was profiled in a study of control samples from healthy donors and cancer patients. This clone was detected once. The ends were cut back, 5 bases at V and 7 bases at J, with 9 bases in the middle. This CDR3 is 13 amino acids long. Method: immunoSEQ multiplex PCR; TCRdb's copy keeps in-frame clones and lacks some. This sample carries about 100,000 clones, roughly 91% of them seen once, and the ten largest clones take 7.8%. This chain uses TRBV12-3 or TRBV12-4 with TRBJ1-6; unclear D gene. The specimen sequenced was blood. The TCR sequence derives from a man aged 30-40 years in good health. The CDR3 nucleotides are TGTGCCAGCAGTGGCCAGACGAATTCACCCCTCCACTTT. Residues: CASSGQTNSPLHF.